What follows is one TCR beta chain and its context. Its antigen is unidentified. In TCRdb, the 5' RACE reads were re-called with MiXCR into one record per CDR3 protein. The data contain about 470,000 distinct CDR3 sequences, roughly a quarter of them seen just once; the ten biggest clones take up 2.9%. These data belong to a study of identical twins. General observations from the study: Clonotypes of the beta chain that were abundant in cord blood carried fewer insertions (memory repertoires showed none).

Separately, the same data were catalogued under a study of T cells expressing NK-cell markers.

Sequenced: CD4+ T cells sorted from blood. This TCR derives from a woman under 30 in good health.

CDR3 loop: CSARPRVGKDTQYF. DNA of the CDR3: TGCAGTGCTAGGCCCCGGGTGGGGAAAGATACGCAGTATTTT. The V and J genes are TRBV20-1 and TRBJ2-3; D is unclear. V was shortened by 3 bases and J by 5 bases, with 15 bases between the two germline ends. The V gene's germline CDR1 is DFQATT and CDR2 SNEGSKA (reference sequence). This CDR3 region has 14 residues.